This TCR beta chain appears in the sequencing data of a study of blood T cell repertoires in COVID-19 (dated by TCRdb to about 2020). With respect to the entire study: Samples covering the acute and convalescent phases of COVID-19 were provided by collaborators in the United States, Italy and Spain. Subjects who had been exposed to COVID-19, were actively infected with it, or had recovered from it provided the deeply sampled blood TCRbeta repertoires that made up the dataset. Samples came from the ongoing ImmuneRACE study (first 160 participants) plus 1,254 subjects from 6 global collaborators. The prospective study material was composed of cDNA or gDNA derived from T cells, B-cell-depleted T cells, or PBMCs. Where available, HLA class I and class II types were taken from metadata supplied by the sample provider and were not determined by assay-based typing. Sample metadata almost always included a de-identified subject ID, COVID-19 status, age in years and sex. The repertoires were released in a freely available public database intended as a resource for research on the immune response to SARS-CoV-2.

TCRbeta CDR3 regions were amplified from genomic DNA using the immunoSEQ Assay, a bias-controlled multiplex PCR. The original pipeline was this. Within the assay, amplification of reference gene primers was used to estimate how many nucleated cells each sample contained. To quantify the absolute abundance of each unique TCRbeta CDR3 rearrangement, sequence reads were collapsed and filtered. Productive Simpson clonality was computed per sample as the square root of Simpson's diversity index over productive rearrangements. Held by TCRdb, this immuneACCESS table contains in-frame sequences only and omits some clones. Under half of the omission traces to an unresolved V gene where checked; the cause of the rest is unknown. V, J and clone size are taken as reported in that table, and D and trimming were inferred from the DNA itself. The sample yields roughly 250,000 clones; about 85% were counted once. The top ten hold 0.87% of the sample.

General study outcomes and caveats: Clinical and demographic metadata were provided uncurated, with the amount varying by source and participant.

Between the V and J ends, shortened by 4 bases and 0 bases respectively, the junction contains 22 bases. The CDR3 contains 19 residues, cysteine and phenylalanine counted. The read is trimmed to its CDR3 DNA, 57 bases read in frame from base 1. The germline V gene gives CDR1 as MGHRA and CDR2 as YSYEKL. Regarding this clone: The target of this receptor is not known. The sample holds no much larger clone one base away, and base qualities are not on file.

In Seattle, one collaborating source enrolled patients while the infection was active and tracked those patients longitudinally over the course of disease. Each collaborating institution followed its own protocols to collect whole blood in K2EDTA tubes. Collaborator samples were shipped for TCRbeta analysis as frozen whole blood, isolated PBMCs, or DNA extracted from either sample type. What was sequenced was peripheral blood. The V and J segments used are TRBV4-1 and TRBJ1-3; too little of a D gene remains to name it. The sequence was obtained from a human donor with COVID-19, enrolled during active disease. The donor label of this sample is uncertain. CDR3 sequence: CASSPLSTRGPLSGNTIYF. The sequenced DNA: TGCGCCAGCAGCCCCCTCTCCACGAGAGGCCCTCTCTCTGGAAACACCATATATTTT.